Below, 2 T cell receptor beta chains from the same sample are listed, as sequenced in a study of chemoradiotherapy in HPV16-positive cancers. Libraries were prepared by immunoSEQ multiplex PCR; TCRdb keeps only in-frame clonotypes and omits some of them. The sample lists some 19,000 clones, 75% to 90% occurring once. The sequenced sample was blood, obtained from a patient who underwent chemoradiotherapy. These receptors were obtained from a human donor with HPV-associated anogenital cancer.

CDR3 sequence reads: CASSLWMSSYEQYF. CDR3 sequence (DNA): TGTGCCAGCAGTTTATGGATGAGCTCCTACGAGCAGTACTTC. The genes are TRBV27 and TRBJ2-7, with D unclear. Trimming stripped 1 base from V and 0 bases from J, with 7 bases between. This CDR3 contains 14 residues. The V gene's germline CDR1 is MNHEY and CDR2 SMNVEV (reference sequence).

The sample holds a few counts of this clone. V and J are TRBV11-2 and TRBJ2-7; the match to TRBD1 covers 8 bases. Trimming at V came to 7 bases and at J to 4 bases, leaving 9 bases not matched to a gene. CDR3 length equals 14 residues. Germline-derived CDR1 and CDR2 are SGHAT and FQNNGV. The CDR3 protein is CASTTRQGNYEQYF. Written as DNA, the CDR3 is TGTGCCAGCACCACACGACAGGGGAATTACGAGCAGTACTTC. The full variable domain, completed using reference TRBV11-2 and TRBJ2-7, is EAGVAQSPRYKIIEKRQSVAFWCNPISGHATLYWYQQILGQGPKLLIQFQNNGVVDDSQLPKDRFSAERLKGVDSTLKIQPAKLEDSAVYLCASTTRQGNYEQYFGPGTRLTVT.